These 28 T cell receptor beta chains were sequenced from one sample in a study of T cell repertoires in cytomegalovirus infection. Using its own MiXCR run on the reads, TCRdb lists one record per CDR3 protein. The sample yields about 450,000 distinct CDR3 sequences, 31% seen once. Input material: PBMCs. All receptors derive from a human donor in good health (CMV status not recorded). Some clones in this sample may be carry-over from other donors' samples.

CDR3 region: CASSYSNGGGYNEQFF. The CDR3 DNA reads as TGTGCCAGCAGTTACTCGAACGGGGGCGGTTACAATGAGCAGTTCTTC. The chain recombines TRBV6-5 with TRBJ2-1; D might be TRBD1 or TRBD2, each matching 6 bases. This CDR3 region has 16 residues. Trimming cost V 0 bases and J 4 bases, with 13 bases left between them. Germline V CDR1 and CDR2: MNHEY, SVGAGI.

CDR3 residues: CASGTSGAYQETQYF. The CDR3 region has the DNA TGCGCCAGCGGAACTAGCGGGGCCTACCAAGAGACCCAGTACTTC. The chain joins TRBV5-1 to TRBJ2-5; 10 bases map to TRBD2. Germline V CDR1 and CDR2: SGHRS, YFSETQ. V gave up 7 bases and J gave up 0 bases; unmatched junction bases: 6. This CDR3 is 15 amino acids long.

As regards this clonotype: It may be a read error: a sequence one base away is much more abundant. CDR3 in DNA: TGTGCCAGCAGCTTAAAAGGGTCCACCGGGGAGCTGTTTTTT. This gives the protein CASSLKGSTGELFF. The V gene is TRBV7-6, the J gene TRBJ2-2; no reliable D call. The germline V and J ends were trimmed by 2 bases and 4 bases, with 8 bases remaining between them. The CDR3 totals 14 residues. Looked up from germline, CDR1 is SGHVS and CDR2 is FNYEAQ.

A note on this clonotype: An end of the junction does not agree with germline; a read error may underlie this. V and J are TRBV28 and TRBJ2-2; a weak D match, TRBD2 (6 bases). Germline V lookup: CDR1 MDHEN, CDR2 SYDVKM. The CDR3 spans 14 residues. The CDR3 coding sequence is TGTGCCAGCAGACCCCACCGTTATCGCGGGGAGATGTTTTTT. Its translation: CASRPHRYRGEMFF.

The chain combines TRBV2 with TRBJ1-5; D is perhaps TRBD1 (5 bases). The CDR3 has 14 residues. V lost 7 bases, J lost 2 bases, and 12 bases lay in between. The V gene's germline CDR1 is SNHLY and CDR2 FYNNEI. CDR3 bases: TGTGCCAGCAATACAGGTAATGGCAATCAGCCCCAGCATTTT. This translates into CASNTGNGNQPQHF.

V usage is TRBV20-1 and J usage is TRBJ2-1; 10 bases match TRBD2. V was pared by 2 bases and J by 0 bases, with 7 bases of the junction left unmatched. This CDR3 has 17 amino acids. Germline V gives CDR1 DFQATT, CDR2 SNEGSKA (reference sequence). The CDR3 nucleotides read TGCAGTGCTAGACTAGCGGGGGCTCCTAGCTCCTACAATGAGCAGTTCTTC. It specifies CSARLAGAPSSYNEQFF.

Worth noting for this clonotype: In this CDR3 the conserved last residue, phenylalanine or tryptophan, is missing, so a read error is likely. V and J are TRBV2 and TRBJ2-1; D unclear. CDR3 size: 13 residues. From germline, CDR1 is SNHLY and CDR2 FYNNEI. V was cut by 4 bases and J by 4 bases, with 8 bases left in between. In DNA form, the CDR3 reads TGTGCCAGCAGTGGGCAAACGTACAATGAGCAGTTCTTA. It encodes CASSGQTYNEQFL.

The chain employs TRBV7-6 and TRBJ2-7, with 7 nucleotides matching TRBD1. CDR3 length: 13 amino acids. Germline assignment: CDR1 SGHVS and CDR2 FNYEAQ. V was clipped by 1 base and J by 6 bases; unmatched bases: 3. The chain's CDR3 is CASSLGSGGEQYF. The CDR3 nucleotides read TGTGCCAGCAGCTTAGGGTCAGGGGGCGAGCAGTACTTC. The variable domain in full, with the rest retrieved from reference TRBV7-6 and TRBJ2-7, is GAGVSQSPRYKVTKRGQDVALRCDPISGHVSLYWYRQALGQGPEFLTYFNYEAQQDKSGLPNDRFSAERPEGSISTLTIQRTEQRDSAMYRCASSLGSGGEQYFGPGTRLTVT.

In its sample, this clonotype was seen many times. The chain combines TRBV7-2 with TRBJ2-2, with D uncertain. Trimming left V 3 bases short and J 6 bases short, with 8 bases between. The CDR3 totals 13 residues. The V gene's germline CDR1 is SGHTA and CDR2 FQGNSA. The DNA for the CDR3 is TGTGCCAGCAGCTTGGGCCAACCCGGGGAGCTGTTTTTT. Translation: CASSLGQPGELFF.

A word on this clonotype: Since a much larger clone is just one base distant, this may be a read error. This chain joins TRBV12-3 or TRBV12-4 and TRBJ1-1, with no clear D. The CDR3 is made up of 14 amino acids. Written as DNA, the CDR3 is TGTGCCAGCAGAGCCAAGGAATGGAACACTGTAGCTTTCTTT. It translates to CASRAKEWNTVAFF.

The rearrangement links TRBV18 to TRBJ2-1; D is unresolved. Looked up from germline, CDR1 is KGHSH and CDR2 is LQKENI. V dropped 6 bases and J dropped 9 bases, with 21 bases sitting between them. The length of the CDR3 is 15 residues. In DNA form, the CDR3 reads TGTGCCAGCTCGCCTTCCCTTGCAGTGGGTTCTGAGCAGTTCTTC. This encodes CASSPSLAVGSEQFF. Looking up the rest from reference TRBV18 and TRBJ2-1 gives the full variable domain: NAGVMQNPRHLVRRRGQEARLRCSPMKGHSHVYWYRQLPEEGLKFMVYLQKENIIDESGMPKERFSAEFPKEGPSILRIQQVVRGDSAAYFCASSPSLAVGSEQFFGPGTRLTVL.

This clonotype was seen a handful of times. This chain links TRBV2 with TRBJ2-7; possible D gene TRBD2, 5 bases. Germline-derived CDR1 and CDR2 are SNHLY and FYNNEI. The CDR3 totals 12 residues. Trimming shortened V by 6 bases and J by 3 bases, and 9 bases separated the two germline ends. This CDR3 is CASRGDVYEQYF. The CDR3 region has the DNA TGTGCCAGCAGGGGAGACGTCTACGAGCAGTACTTC.

The chain uses TRBV7-9 and TRBJ1-1; D not resolved. Per the germline V gene, CDR1 is SEHNR and CDR2 is FQNEAQ (reference sequence). The CDR3 runs 15 residues. The germline V and J ends were trimmed by 5 bases and 1 base, with 14 bases remaining between them. The CDR3: CASSGQAGGNTEAFF. The CDR3 region has the DNA TGTGCCAGCAGCGGGCAGGCGGGAGGGAACACTGAAGCTTTCTTT.

This clonotype occurred many times. The chain is built from TRBV7-8 and TRBJ1-3; D is ambiguous. The CDR3 extends over 16 amino acids. Looked up from germline, CDR1 is SGHVS and CDR2 is FQNEAQ. V lost 5 bases to trimming and J lost 0 bases, with 14 bases between them. CDR3 sequence: CASSPAGYDSGNTIYF. As DNA, the CDR3 is TGTGCCAGCAGCCCGGCCGGGTATGACTCTGGAAACACCATATATTTT.

This clonotype was detected only a few times. The rearrangement links TRBV19 to TRBJ1-1; D not resolved. Trimming pared 9 bases from V and 0 bases from J, leaving 20 bases between. Germline values: CDR1 LNHDA, CDR2 SQIVND (reference sequence). CDR3 length: 16 residues. The CDR3 nucleotides are TGTGCCAGCACCGCCCTCTACGGGAACATGAACACTGAAGCTTTCTTT. This sequence encodes CASTALYGNMNTEAFF.

This clonotype came up a few times. The chain carries TRBV6-5 and TRBJ2-2; D perhaps matches TRBD1 (5 bases). The V gene lost 5 bases and the J gene lost 4 bases, with 11 bases spanning the gap. The V gene's germline CDR1 is MNHEY and CDR2 SVGAGI. The CDR3 totals 14 residues. The CDR3 spells CASSPRVGTGELFF. CDR3 nucleotide sequence: TGTGCCAGCAGTCCCAGGGTAGGCACCGGGGAGCTGTTTTTT.

This clonotype was observed at least ten times. The V call is TRBV6-2 or TRBV6-3, the J call TRBJ1-5; 8 nucleotides align to TRBD1. Germline V lookup: CDR1 MNHEY, CDR2 SVGEGT. Germline trimming cut 8 bases from V and 4 bases from J; bases unmatched to any gene: 16. The CDR3 contains 17 residues. Written as DNA, the CDR3 is TGTGCCAGCCTCCCAGGCGAAAGCGACAGGGGTAATCAGCCCCAGCATTTT. Translating it yields CASLPGESDRGNQPQHF.

CDR3 amino acids: CASSHTDRGGTEAFF. CDR3 sequence (DNA): TGTGCCAGCAGCCACACGGACAGGGGCGGGACTGAAGCTTTCTTT. V gene TRBV12-3 or TRBV12-4 combines with J gene TRBJ1-1; 9 bases align to TRBD1. After removal of 6 bases from V and 5 bases from J, the junction contained 10 bases not matched to a gene. The CDR3 is made up of 15 amino acids.

This clonotype was detected only a few times. A read error is possible here, since a much larger clone lies one base away. This chain joins TRBV7-8 and TRBJ1-3; TRBD1 matches 7 bases. This CDR3 has 15 residues. The germline V gene encodes CDR1 SGHVS and CDR2 FQNEAQ. This CDR3 is CDSNIGGNSGNTIYF. CDR3 coding DNA: TGTGACAGCAACATAGGGGGCAACTCTGGAAACACCATATATTTT.

The rearrangement uses TRBV6-1 and TRBJ1-4; D call uncertain. The CDR3 has 14 amino acids. Germline CDR1 is MNHNS and CDR2 is SASEGT. The V end was cut by 6 bases, the J end by 7 bases, with 15 bases between. The CDR3 sequence: CASSGLPAGEKLFF. CDR3 in DNA: TGTGCCAGCAGCGGACTTCCCGCGGGTGAAAAACTGTTTTTT.

This clonotype showed up just a few times. V usage is TRBV7-2 and J usage is TRBJ2-2; weak D call: TRBD2 (7 bases). Germline lookup yields CDR1 SGHTA and CDR2 FQGNSA. Deletions cut 5 bases from V and 3 bases from J, with 16 bases between. This CDR3 comprises 16 residues. In nucleotides, the CDR3 is TGTGCCAGCAGCATGGGGGGGCCGATGGACACCGGGGAGCTGTTTTTT. It translates to CASSMGGPMDTGELFF.

This clonotype was counted a few times. The chain joins TRBV12-3 or TRBV12-4 to TRBJ1-5; 7 nucleotides match TRBD1. The V and J ends lost 1 base and 0 bases, in that order; junction bases with no gene match: 6. CDR3 length: 17 residues. The CDR3 loop reads CASSLGVGQDSNQPQHF. The CDR3, as DNA: TGTGCCAGCAGTTTAGGGGTCGGACAGGATAGCAATCAGCCCCAGCATTTT.

This clonotype was observed many times. The chain employs TRBV7-2 and TRBJ2-1; D remains ambiguous. The CDR3 runs to 15 residues. The V gene's germline CDR1 is SGHTA and CDR2 FQGNSA. Deletions cut 1 base from V and 0 bases from J, with 7 bases between. The CDR3 region has the DNA TGTGCCAGCAGCTTAGTCGGAAGCTCCTACAATGAGCAGTTCTTC. Its translation is CASSLVGSSYNEQFF.

CDR3 coding DNA: TGTGCCAGTAGCCGGACTAGCGGGGGGAACACAGATACGCAGTATTTT. Translation gives CASSRTSGGNTDTQYF. The chain carries TRBV19 and TRBJ2-3, with 14 bases that match TRBD2. This CDR3 has 16 residues. J gave up 2 bases and V 6 bases, and 4 bases lay outside the gene matches. The germline CDR1 and CDR2 sequences are LNHDA and SQIVND (reference sequence).

The chain has TRBV24-1 and TRBJ1-2, with a tentative D call TRBD1 (5 bases). V was shortened by 1 base and J by 1 base, with 12 bases between the two germline ends. CDR3 length: 16 residues. Germline CDR1 reads KGHDR; CDR2 reads SFDVKD. The chain's CDR3 is CATSDFRQGLNYGYTF. The CDR3 DNA reads TGTGCCACCAGTGATTTTCGGCAGGGTCTTAACTATGGCTACACCTTC.

V gene TRBV28 combines with J gene TRBJ1-2; unclear D gene. Germline CDR1 and CDR2: MDHEN and SYDVKM. V dropped 5 bases and J dropped 4 bases, with 11 bases sitting between them. The CDR3 runs 13 residues. The CDR3 nucleotides read TGTGCCAGCAGTACAGTTAACGCCTATGGCTACACCTTC. This translates into CASSTVNAYGYTF.

This clonotype appeared a few times. The V gene is TRBV6-5, the J gene TRBJ2-1; D call uncertain. CDR1 MNHEY and CDR2 SVGAGI come from the germline V gene. The V and J ends lost 6 bases and 3 bases respectively, with 9 bases between them. CDR3 length: 13 amino acids. For the CDR3, the DNA is TGTGCCAGCAGGTTGGACGGCTACAATGAGCAGTTCTTC. The encoded protein is CASRLDGYNEQFF.

This clonotype was observed at least ten times. The chain is built from TRBV7-8 and TRBJ2-7; 7 bases map to TRBD1. CDR1 SGHVS and CDR2 FQNEAQ come from the germline V gene. This CDR3 region has 16 residues. After removal of 0 bases from V and 2 bases from J, the junction contained 7 bases not matched to a gene. Here the CDR3 DNA reads TGTGCCAGCAGCTTAGCGCGAGGGACAGAACCCTACGAGCAGTACTTC. Residues: CASSLARGTEPYEQYF.